The rows below give T cell receptor beta chains drawn from one sample of a study of blood T cell repertoires in COVID-19. Produced via immunoSEQ multiplex PCR; TCRdb's table is partial and in-frame only. The sample lists 130,000 to 150,000 clones; 84% were seen once. The sequenced sample consisted of peripheral blood. The receptors originated from a woman of 80 years or more in a cohort sampled during active or convalescent COVID-19. Both conserved end residues are part of each CDR3. A D gene is named only where the DNA matches it firmly. Size values are once, few and many counts, or a class for expanded clones, and some rows have none.

d_gene	v_gene	abundance	j_gene	CDR3nt	CDR3aa
NA	TRBV12-3/TRBV12-4	NA	TRBJ2-2	TGTGCCAGCGGGCATAACACCGGGGAGCTGTTTTTT	CASGHNTGELFF
TRBD2	TRBV5-5	NA	TRBJ2-3	TGTGCCAGCAGCTCAGGGCGGTGGGGACTAGCTCAAGATACGCAGTATTTT	CASSSGRWGLAQDTQYF
NA	TRBV6-2/TRBV6-3	NA	TRBJ1-1	TGTGCCAGCACCCCGGGCAGCCAGAACACTGAAGCTTTCTTT	CASTPGSQNTEAFF
TRBD1	TRBV7-8	NA	TRBJ2-7	TGTGCCAGCAGCTCAGGGACAGGGGCCTACGAGCAGTACTTC	CASSSGTGAYEQYF
NA	TRBV4-1	NA	TRBJ1-5	TGCGCCAGCAGCCAAGAACTAGCCGGACGGACGCAGCATTTT	CASSQELAGRTQHF
NA	TRBV6-5	NA	TRBJ1-6	TGTGCCAGCCGGGGGGACACGATTAATTCACCCCTCCACTTT	CASRGDTINSPLHF
NA	TRBV19	NA	TRBJ1-1	TGTGCCAGTACCATCGGGTCTAAAGGTGTGAACACTGAAGCTTTCTTT	CASTIGSKGVNTEAFF
NA	TRBV7-2	NA	TRBJ1-4	TGTGCCAGCACCTCCGTAGTTAATGAAAAACTGTTTTTT	CASTSVVNEKLFF
TRBD1	TRBV3-1/TRBV3-2	once	TRBJ2-3	TGTGCCAGCAGCGCCCTGAGGGGGCTGAGCACAGATACGCAGTATTTT	CASSALRGLSTDTQYF
TRBD1	TRBV28	NA	TRBJ1-4	TGTGCCAGCACCAAGCCACGGGACAGGGATGAAAAACTGTTTTTT	CASTKPRDRDEKLFF
NA	TRBV3-1/TRBV3-2	NA	TRBJ1-3	TGTGCCAGCAGCCAAGTAGCTGGAAACACCATATATTTT	CASSQVAGNTIYF
NA	TRBV25-1	NA	TRBJ1-4	TGTGCCAGCAGTGAAGGGAGTGCAACTAATGAAAAACTGTTTTTT	CASSEGSATNEKLFF
NA	TRBV6-2/TRBV6-3	NA	TRBJ1-2	TGTGCCAGCAGCCAGGACAGCAACTATGGCTACACCTTC	CASSQDSNYGYTF
TRBD1	TRBV27	NA	TRBJ1-2	TGTGCCAGCAGTCTCAAGGGACAGGGTAACTATGGCTACACCTTC	CASSLKGQGNYGYTF
TRBD2	TRBV5-1	NA	TRBJ2-1	TGCGCCAGCAGCTTGATTTGGGGCGGGGGCTCCTACAATGAGCAGTTCTTC	CASSLIWGGGSYNEQFF
NA	TRBV2	NA	TRBJ1-6	TGTGCCAGCAGGAGCGGGCTTAATAATTCACCCCTCCACTTT	CASRSGLNNSPLHF
TRBD1	TRBV24-1	NA	TRBJ2-2	TGTGCCACCAGTGATTTTTCAGGGGGCCTGAATCGCCTAACCGGGGAGCTGTTTTTT	CATSDFSGGLNRLTGELFF
TRBD2	TRBV9	NA	TRBJ2-1	TGTGCCAGCAGCCCTTCCGGGACTAGCGTTGAGCAGTTCTTC	CASSPSGTSVEQFF
NA	TRBV30	NA	TRBJ1-1	TGTGCCTGGACCCGGGACACAATGAACACTGAAGCTTTCTTT	CAWTRDTMNTEAFF
NA	TRBV19	NA	TRBJ1-1	TGTGCCAGTAGAGGAGTGAACACTGAAGCTTTCTTT	CASRGVNTEAFF
TRBD1	TRBV6-5	NA	TRBJ2-3	TGTGCCAGCAGAACAGGGGCGAATACGCAGTATTTT	CASRTGANTQYF
TRBD1	TRBV6-1	NA	TRBJ1-5	TGTGCCAGCAGTGAAGTTACAGGGGTTCAGCCCCAGCATTTT	CASSEVTGVQPQHF